This TCR beta chain was captured in a study of cytomegalovirus exposure and HLA in healthy donors. Germline CDR1 SGHRS, CDR2 YFSETQ. V gave up 3 bases and J gave up 0 bases; unmatched junction bases: 2. The CDR3 extends over 14 amino acids. PCR amplification relied on 60 Vbeta primers (plus 13 Jbeta primers). Sequencing was performed with immunoSEQ multiplex PCR; in TCRdb, only in-frame clones are kept and a portion is missing. The table includes approximately 100,000 clones, 76% detected once. The chain has TRBV5-1 and TRBJ1-1; TRBD1 matches 7 bases. The source of this sequence is a man aged 35 to 55 in good health and CMV-seronegative. Material: PBMCs. The CDR3 nucleotides read TGCGCCAGCAGCTCTGGACAGGTGAACACTGAAGCTTTCTTT. Translated, it gives CASSSGQVNTEAFF.